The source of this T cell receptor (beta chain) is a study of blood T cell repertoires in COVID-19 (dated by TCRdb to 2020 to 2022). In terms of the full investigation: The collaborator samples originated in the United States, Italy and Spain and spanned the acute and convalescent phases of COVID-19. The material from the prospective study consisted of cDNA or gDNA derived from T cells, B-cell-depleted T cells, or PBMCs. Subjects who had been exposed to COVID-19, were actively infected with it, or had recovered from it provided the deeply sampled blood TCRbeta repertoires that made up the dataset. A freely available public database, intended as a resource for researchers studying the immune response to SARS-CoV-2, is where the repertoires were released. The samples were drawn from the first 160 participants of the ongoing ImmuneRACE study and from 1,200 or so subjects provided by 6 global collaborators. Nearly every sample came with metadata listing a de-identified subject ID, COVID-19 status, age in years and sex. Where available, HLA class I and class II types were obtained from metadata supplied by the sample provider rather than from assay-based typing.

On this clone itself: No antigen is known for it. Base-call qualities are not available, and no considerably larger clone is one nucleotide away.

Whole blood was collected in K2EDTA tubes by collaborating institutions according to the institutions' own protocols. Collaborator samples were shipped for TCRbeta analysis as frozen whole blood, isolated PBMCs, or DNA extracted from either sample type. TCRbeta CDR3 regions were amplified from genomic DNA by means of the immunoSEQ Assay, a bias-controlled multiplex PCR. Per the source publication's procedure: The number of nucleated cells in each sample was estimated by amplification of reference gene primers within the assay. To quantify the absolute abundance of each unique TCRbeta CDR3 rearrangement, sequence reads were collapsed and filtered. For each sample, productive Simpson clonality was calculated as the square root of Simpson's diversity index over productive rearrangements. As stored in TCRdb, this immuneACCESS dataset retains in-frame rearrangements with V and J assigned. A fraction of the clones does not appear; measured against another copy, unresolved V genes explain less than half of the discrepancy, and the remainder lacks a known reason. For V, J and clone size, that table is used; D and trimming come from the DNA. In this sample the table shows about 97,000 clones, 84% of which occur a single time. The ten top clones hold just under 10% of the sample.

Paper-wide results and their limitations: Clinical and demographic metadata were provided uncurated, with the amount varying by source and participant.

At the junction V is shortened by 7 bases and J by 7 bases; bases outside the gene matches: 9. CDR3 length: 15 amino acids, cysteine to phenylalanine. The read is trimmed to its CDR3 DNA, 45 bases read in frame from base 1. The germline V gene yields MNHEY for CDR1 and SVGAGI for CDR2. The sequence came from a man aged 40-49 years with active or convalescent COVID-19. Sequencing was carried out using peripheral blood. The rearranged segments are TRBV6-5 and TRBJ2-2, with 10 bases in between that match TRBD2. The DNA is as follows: TGTGCCAGCACTTTAGCGGGGGGAGGGGGCGGGGAGCTGTTTTTT. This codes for CASTLAGGGGGELFF.